This TCR beta chain was captured by sequencing in a study of patients and donors after allogeneic stem cell transplantation (TCRdb year 2020). This clonotype was counted only a few times. Its cognate antigen has yet to be identified. Per-base qualities were not stored, and no clone one base away is much larger. The CDR3 starts with the cysteine, ends with the phenylalanine, and has 11 residues. Only the CDR3 DNA stays, 33 bases, in frame from base 1. V gives up 7 bases and J gives up 8 bases, and the segment between their germline ends measures 11 bases. According to the germline V gene, CDR1 reads SQVTM and CDR2 reads ANQGSEA. Receptors were amplified or captured by RT-PCR. The instrument was a NextSeq 550. Through fastp at Q25 and MiXCR, TCRdb rebuilt clones from the public reads, retaining in-frame beta chains. Identical CDR3 proteins give one entry, which carries the most common genes and DNA. The sample table contains hundreds of thousands of distinct CDR3 sequences; only one count was recorded for roughly 17% of them. Of the sample, less than 9.5% is held by the ten largest clones.

The sample consisted of blood, either unsorted or a sorted T cell fraction (not recorded which). The receptor comes from a human donor who was either an allogeneic HSCT recipient or a stem cell or donor lymphocyte infusion donor (not recorded which). It is not recorded whose cells these are; they may come from a transplant donor. The chain was built from TRBV29-1 and TRBJ1-4; the D gene cannot be named for sure. The CDR3 region: CSARSYEKLFF. In nucleotides, the sequence is TGCAGCGCACGGAGTTACGAAAAACTGTTTTTT.